A single sample gave rise to the 4 T cell receptor beta chains below, sequenced in a study of CD8 T cells in ankylosing spondylitis. One entry per CDR3 protein results from TCRdb running MiXCR on the 5' RACE reads. The sample shows tens of thousands of distinct CDR3 sequences, 6.2% of them seen only once. The specimen sequenced was synovial fluid, either unsorted or a sorted T cell fraction (not recorded which). All receptors derive from a male donor with ankylosing spondylitis.

This clonotype was seen many times. The chain has TRBV11-3 and TRBJ2-7; no clear D gene. V dropped 0 bases and J dropped 4 bases, with 10 bases sitting between them. Germline V gene sequence: CDR1 SGHNT, CDR2 YENEEA. The CDR3 is 14 residues long. This CDR3 is CASSLDPTLYEQYF. CDR3 sequence (DNA): TGTGCCAGCAGCTTAGATCCTACTTTGTACGAGCAGTACTTC.

The chain carries TRBV6-2 or TRBV6-3 and TRBJ2-7; 7 nucleotides match TRBD1. Trimming at V came to 2 bases and at J to 2 bases, leaving 9 bases not matched to a gene. Germline-derived CDR1 and CDR2 are MNHEY and SVGEGT. The CDR3 contains 16 residues. The CDR3 DNA reads as TGTGCCAGCAGTTACAAACCCAGGGGGTTCACCTACGAGCAGTACTTC. It yields the protein CASSYKPRGFTYEQYF.

A few counts support this clonotype. One end of the junction varies from germline; a read error may be responsible. This chain links TRBV4-2 with TRBJ1-1; D remains unclear. Germline V gene sequence: CDR1 LGHNA, CDR2 YNFKEQ. This CDR3 is built from 14 residues. The DNA for the CDR3 is TGTGCCAGCAACCAAGGCTGGTCATACACTGAAGCTTTCTTT. It specifies CASNQGWSYTEAFF.

The chain combines TRBV15 with TRBJ2-1; D is uncertain. Germline V CDR1 and CDR2: LNHNV, YYDKDF (reference sequence). V was trimmed by 0 bases and J by 6 bases, leaving 12 bases between them. The CDR3 sequence is 15 residues long. In nucleotides, the CDR3 is TGTGCCACCAGCAGAGATGTGGCGCAGTCCAATGAGCAGTTCTTC. Translation: CATSRDVAQSNEQFF. Using reference TRBV15 and TRBJ2-1 for the parts outside the CDR3, the full variable domain is DAMVIQNPRYQVTQFGKPVTLSCSQTLNHNVMYWYQQKSSQAPKLLFHYYDKDFNNEADTPDNFQSRRPNTSFCFLDIRSPGLGDTAMYLCATSRDVAQSNEQFFGPGTRLTVL.